This record looks at one T cell receptor beta chain sequence and its context. Germline V lookup: CDR1 MDHEN, CDR2 SYDVKM. This CDR3 is built from 18 residues. The trim removed 2 bases at V and 4 bases at J, leaving 14 bases unmatched. This entry comes from a study of blood T cell repertoires in COVID-19. About the study: The United States, Italy and Spain supplied acute and convalescent COVID-19 samples.

Original handling: It was from reference gene primer amplification that nucleated cell counts were estimated. The assay was immunoSEQ multiplex PCR, and TCRdb's table has in-frame clones only and misses some. The V and J calls and clone size come from that table; D and trimming were worked out from the DNA. The sample has 80,000 to 100,000 clones; approximately 91% are singletons. This chain uses TRBV28 with TRBJ1-2; TRBD1 aligns across 9 bases. Sequencing was carried out using peripheral blood. The TCR comes from a human donor with active COVID-19. The donor label of this sample is uncertain. This chain's CDR3 is CASSLPQRSRDRAYGYTF. CDR3 nucleotides: TGTGCCAGCAGTTTACCCCAACGGTCCCGGGACAGGGCCTATGGCTACACCTTC.